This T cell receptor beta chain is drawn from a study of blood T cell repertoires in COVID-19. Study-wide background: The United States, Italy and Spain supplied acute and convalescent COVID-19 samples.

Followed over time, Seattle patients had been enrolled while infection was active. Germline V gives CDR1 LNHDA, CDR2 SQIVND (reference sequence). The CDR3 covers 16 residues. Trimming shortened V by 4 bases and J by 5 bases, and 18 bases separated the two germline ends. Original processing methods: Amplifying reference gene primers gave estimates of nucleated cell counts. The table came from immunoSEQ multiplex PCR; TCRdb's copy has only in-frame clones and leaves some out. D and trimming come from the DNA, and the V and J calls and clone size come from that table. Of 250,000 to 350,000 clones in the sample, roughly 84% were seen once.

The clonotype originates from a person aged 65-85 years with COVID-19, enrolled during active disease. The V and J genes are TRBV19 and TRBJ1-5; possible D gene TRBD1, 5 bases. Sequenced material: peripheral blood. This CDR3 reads CASSRATWGGDQPQHF. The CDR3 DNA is TGTGCCAGTAGTAGGGCGACCTGGGGGGGGGATCAGCCCCAGCATTTT.